Below are 26 T cell receptor beta chains sequenced from a single sample in a study of OX40 agonist ivuxolimab in advanced cancers. Measured with immunoSEQ multiplex PCR; TCRdb has only the in-frame clones, and not every one. Found here are 30,000 to 35,000 clones, about three quarters of them singletons; the top ten hold under 30%. The sequences come from CD4+ or CD8+ T cells sorted from blood, collected in a trial of the OX40 agonist ivuxolimab. The receptors come from an adult with an advanced solid tumor such as melanoma, head and neck, liver or kidney cancer.

This rearrangement joins TRBV27 to TRBJ1-2; TRBD1 is a possible D gene (6 bases). Trimming stripped 4 bases from V and 0 bases from J, with 15 bases between. The CDR3 runs 16 residues. Germline CDR1 MNHEY, CDR2 SMNVEV (reference sequence). CDR3 region: CASSSLDSRTNYGYTF. The DNA for the CDR3 is TGTGCCAGCAGTTCCCTGGACAGCCGGACTAACTATGGCTACACCTTC.

Only one count was recorded for this clone. The chain recombines TRBV5-1 with TRBJ2-7; TRBD2 might be the D (7 bases). Trimming took 0 bases from V and 3 from J, leaving 13 bases between them. The CDR3 extends over 15 amino acids. Looked up from germline, CDR1 is SGHRS and CDR2 is YFSETQ. CDR3 protein: CASSLVGGGSYEQYF. In DNA form, the CDR3 reads TGCGCCAGCAGCTTGGTTGGCGGGGGCAGCTACGAGCAGTACTTC. The variable domain in full, completed from reference TRBV5-1 and TRBJ2-7, reads KAGVTQTPRYLIKTRGQQVTLSCSPISGHRSVSWYQQTPGQGLQFLFEYFSETQRNKGNFPGRFSGRQFSNSRSEMNVSTLELGDSALYLCASSLVGGGSYEQYFGPGTRLTVT.

CDR3 in amino acids: CVRPGLRTVHEQYF. The CDR3 DNA is TGTGTCAGACCCGGGCTCCGAACAGTCCACGAGCAGTACTTC. This chain uses TRBV7-5 with TRBJ2-7. TRBV7-5 is classified as a pseudogene. The CDR3 is made up of 14 amino acids.

This chain links TRBV7-6 with TRBJ2-5, with D tentatively TRBD2 (5 bases). The CDR3 runs 16 residues. In germline, CDR1 is SGHVS, CDR2 FNYEAQ. The ends were cut back, 2 bases at V and 2 bases at J, with 15 bases in the middle. DNA for the CDR3: TGTGCCAGCAGCTTAATTGTAGGCGGCGGGCAAGAGACCCAGTACTTC. Its translation: CASSLIVGGGQETQYF.

This chain connects TRBV6-5 to TRBJ1-2; TRBD1 might be the D (6 bases). From germline, CDR1 is MNHEY and CDR2 SVGAGI. Trimming cost V 2 bases and J 7 bases, with 11 bases left between them. This CDR3 is built from 13 residues. CDR3 region: CASSYPGAGGYTF. The CDR3 DNA is TGTGCCAGCAGTTACCCGGGGGCGGGTGGCTACACCTTC.

The chain recombines TRBV5-6 with TRBJ1-6; TRBD1 agrees at 11 bases. CDR1 is SGHDT, CDR2 YYEEEE, per germline. The junction had 3 bases not matched to a gene; V was cut back by 3 bases and J by 10 bases. The CDR3 is made up of 14 amino acids. The CDR3 protein is CASSWGQGGSPLHF. The CDR3 region has the DNA TGTGCCAGCAGCTGGGGACAGGGGGGCTCACCCCTCCACTTT.

The V call is TRBV7-3, the J call TRBJ1-4, with 9 bases lining up with TRBD1. Germline V gene data show CDR1 as SGHTA and CDR2 as FQGTGA. The CDR3 consists of 16 residues. Trimming took 5 bases from V and 4 from J; bases not matched to a gene: 8. The CDR3 bases are TGTGCCAGCAGCATAAACAGGGGGCAGGGTAATGAAAAACTGTTTTTT. It encodes CASSINRGQGNEKLFF.

This rearrangement joins TRBV7-2 to TRBJ2-7; 8 bases align to TRBD2. This CDR3 is built from 15 residues. With 0 bases clipped from V and 6 bases from J, the junction kept 7 bases outside the gene matches. CDR1 SGHTA and CDR2 FQGNSA come from the germline V gene. The CDR3 nucleotides are TGTGCCAGCAGCTTAGCAGCGGGGGTCGCGTCCGAGCAGTACTTC. Translating gives CASSLAAGVASEQYF.

The chain links TRBV5-1 to TRBJ1-1; no firm D call. CDR3 length equals 13 residues. The ends were cut back, 5 bases at V and 1 base at J, with 9 bases in the middle. CDR1 is SGHRS and CDR2 is YFSETQ in the germline V gene. The CDR3 nucleotides read TGCGCCAGCAGGTTTCAAGGGAACACTGAAGCTTTCTTT. Protein: CASRFQGNTEAFF.

The rearrangement uses TRBV19 and TRBJ2-2, with D possibly being TRBD1 (6 bases). The CDR3 covers 15 residues. In germline, CDR1 is LNHDA, CDR2 SQIVND (reference sequence). The V end lost 4 bases, the J end lost 2 bases, and 11 bases lay between the germline ends. The CDR3 nucleotides read TGTGCCAGTAGTAGACAGGCGAGAAACACCGGGGAGCTGTTTTTT. The encoded protein is CASSRQARNTGELFF.

This clone is medium-sized. The J gene is TRBJ2-2, the V gene TRBV7-9, with D perhaps matching TRBD1 (5 bases). Germline V lookup: CDR1 SEHNR, CDR2 FQNEAQ (reference sequence). The V end was cut by 4 bases, the J end by 3 bases, with 21 bases between. The CDR3 totals 18 residues. DNA for the CDR3: TGTGCCAGCAGCTCCGCCTCATTGGGTCTAGGGGACACCGGGGAGCTGTTTTTT. It specifies CASSSASLGLGDTGELFF.

V gene TRBV30 combines with J gene TRBJ1-6, with D possibly matching TRBD1 (5 bases). V was trimmed by 2 bases and J by 7 bases, leaving 18 bases between them. In germline, CDR1 is GTSNPN, CDR2 SVGIG (reference sequence). CDR3 size: 16 residues. CDR3 region: CAWSIGGSQGNSPLHF. The DNA for the CDR3 is TGTGCCTGGAGTATTGGCGGGAGCCAGGGCAATTCACCCCTCCACTTT.

This chain connects TRBV2 to TRBJ2-5; TRBD1 is a possible D gene (5 bases). The V gene's germline CDR1 is SNHLY and CDR2 FYNNEI. V was shortened by 5 bases and J by 4 bases, with 11 bases between the two germline ends. The CDR3 sequence is 13 residues long. CDR3 in DNA: TGTGCCAGCAGTTTCGACAGCCGAGAGACCCAGTACTTC. Its protein is CASSFDSRETQYF.

V gene TRBV19 combines with J gene TRBJ1-2; 11 bases are a match to TRBD1. Germline V lookup: CDR1 LNHDA, CDR2 SQIVND (reference sequence). Trimming took 9 bases from V and 8 from J; bases not matched to a gene: 5. CDR3 length: 12 amino acids. This chain's CDR3 is CASSDRGPGYTF. The CDR3 coding sequence is TGTGCCAGCTCGGACAGGGGGCCCGGCTACACCTTC. Together with reference TRBV19 and TRBJ1-2, the CDR3 gives the full variable domain: DGGITQSPKYLFRKEGQNVTLSCEQNLNHDAMYWYRQDPGQGLRLIYYSQIVNDFQKGDIAEGYSVSREKKESFPLTVTSAQKNPTAFYLCASSDRGPGYTFGSGTRLTVV.

The CDR3 DNA reads TGCGCCAGCAGTATCCTCAGGGGTTCGGGAGAAAAACTGTTTTTT. It is translated as CASSILRGSGEKLFF. The V gene is TRBV10-2, the J gene TRBJ1-4, with D maybe TRBD1 (6 bases). CDR1 and CDR2 (germline): WSHSY, SAAADI. CDR3 length equals 15 residues. V dropped 5 bases and J dropped 8 bases, with 18 bases sitting between them.

The V call is TRBV6-5, the J call TRBJ2-1; the D is unclear. Germline V gene lookup returns CDR1 MNHEY and CDR2 SVGAGI. The CDR3 runs 14 residues. The V gene lost 4 bases and the J gene lost 10 bases, with 17 bases spanning the gap. CDR3 residues: CASSSYPDRSEQFF. The CDR3 nucleotides read TGTGCCAGCAGTTCCTACCCGGACCGTAGCGAGCAGTTCTTC.

The V call is TRBV6-6, the J call TRBJ2-4, with 9 bases aligning to TRBD1. Losses at the gene ends were 6 bases for V and 4 bases for J; bases not matched to a gene: 4. Germline V CDR1 and CDR2: MNHNY, SVGAGI (reference sequence). The CDR3 length is 14 residues. CDR3 DNA sequence: TGTGCCAGCAGCCTTGGGACAGGGAAAAACATTCAGTACTTC. It codes for CASSLGTGKNIQYF.

This clone was seen only once. The chain links TRBV30 to TRBJ2-3; TRBD1 matches at 9 bases. The CDR3 sequence is 15 residues long. The junction had 9 bases not matched to a gene; V was cut back by 3 bases and J by 5 bases. Germline V CDR1 and CDR2: GTSNPN, SVGIG (reference sequence). The CDR3 sequence is CAWRRTGTGLDTQYF. DNA of the CDR3: TGTGCCTGGAGAAGGACCGGGACAGGGTTAGATACGCAGTATTTT.

This clone was counted a single time. The V gene is TRBV2, the J gene TRBJ2-2; D perhaps matches TRBD1 (6 bases). V was shortened by 6 bases and J by 1 base, with 12 bases between the two germline ends. The CDR3 totals 15 residues. CDR1 is SNHLY, CDR2 FYNNEI, per germline. In DNA, the CDR3 is TGTGCCAGCAGGGTGACAGGCAAGAACACCGGGGAGCTGTTTTTT. It specifies CASRVTGKNTGELFF.

This clone is medium-sized within its sample. This chain joins TRBV6-1 and TRBJ1-2; no reliable D call. This CDR3 is 15 amino acids long. The ends were cut back, 2 bases at V and 8 bases at J, with 18 bases in the middle. Germline CDR1 reads MNHNS; CDR2 reads SASEGT. As DNA, the CDR3 is TGTGCCAGCAGTGAAACGAGGGAGAGACTTTCCGGCTACACCTTC. Its protein product is CASSETRERLSGYTF.

This clone was observed a few times. The chain links TRBV4-2 to TRBJ2-1, with unresolved D. CDR3 length: 12 residues. V was cut by 4 bases and J by 6 bases, with 7 bases left in between. Germline-derived CDR1 and CDR2 are LGHNA and YNFKEQ. CDR3 region: CASSPSTNEQFF. CDR3 coding DNA: TGTGCCAGCAGCCCCTCGACCAATGAGCAGTTCTTC.

V and J are TRBV9 and TRBJ1-1; the D gene is possibly TRBD1 (6 bases). Per germline, CDR1 SGDLS and CDR2 YYNGEE. V was trimmed by 0 bases and J by 4 bases, leaving 13 bases between them. CDR3 length equals 15 residues. CDR3 in DNA: TGTGCCAGCAGCGTAGATGGGCAGGGGATCACTGAAGCTTTCTTT. Translation gives CASSVDGQGITEAFF.

The J gene is TRBJ2-3, the V gene TRBV4-1; TRBD2 matches 14 bases. Germline loops: CDR1 MGHRA, CDR2 YSYEKL. CDR3 length: 20 residues. V lost 2 bases and J lost 0; bases outside the gene matches: 10. The CDR3 loop reads CASSQPGLAGARTSTDTQYF. The CDR3 DNA reads as TGCGCCAGCAGCCAACCGGGACTAGCGGGGGCGAGGACTAGCACAGATACGCAGTATTTT.

The chain carries TRBV6-1 and TRBJ2-7; maybe TRBD1 (6 bases). The CDR3 covers 16 residues. V dropped 4 bases and J dropped 2 bases, with 18 bases sitting between them. Germline-derived CDR1 and CDR2 are MNHNS and SASEGT. The chain's CDR3 is CASSVPRLAGAYEQYF. The CDR3 DNA is TGTGCCAGCAGTGTCCCCAGGTTGGCAGGGGCCTACGAGCAGTACTTC.

The J gene is TRBJ1-1, the V gene TRBV5-1, with D possibly matching TRBD1 (5 bases). V gave up 3 bases and J gave up 4 bases, with 16 bases separating them. Germline V gene lookup returns CDR1 SGHRS and CDR2 YFSETQ. CDR3 length equals 15 residues. The CDR3 sequence: CASSSGPGGATEAFF. CDR3 in DNA: TGCGCCAGCAGCTCTGGCCCGGGCGGGGCCACTGAAGCTTTCTTT.

The chain has TRBV2 and TRBJ1-3; possible D gene TRBD1, 6 bases. The length of the CDR3 is 15 residues. The ends were cut back, 4 bases at V and 2 bases at J, with 12 bases in the middle. Germline CDR1 is SNHLY and CDR2 is FYNNEI. The CDR3 DNA reads TGTGCCAGCAGTGCTTGGGGGGCGACTGGAAACACCATATATTTT. This encodes CASSAWGATGNTIYF.